The 22 T cell receptor beta chains below come from one sample, sequenced in a study of shared clonotypes between healthy human individuals. Sequencing was performed with immunoSEQ multiplex PCR; in TCRdb, only in-frame clones are kept and a portion is missing. The repertoire consists of 1,100,000 or so clones, with 75% to 80% occurring once and the leading ten covering approximately 0.52%. Sequencing input: memory CD4+ T cells from PBMCs. The subset was: CD45RA-negative fraction. The receptors were sampled from a man in his late teens or twenties in good health. Some clones in this sample may be carry-over from other donors' samples.

The chain uses TRBV14 and TRBJ2-7; D gene ambiguous. The V gene's germline CDR1 is SGHDN and CDR2 FVKESK. The CDR3 is 13 amino acids. The V end was cut by 3 bases, the J end by 4 bases, with 10 bases between. The CDR3 loop reads CASSHTATYEQYF. In DNA form, the CDR3 reads TGTGCCAGCAGCCACACAGCTACTTACGAGCAGTACTTC. Full variable domain (outside the CDR3, taken from reference TRBV14 and TRBJ2-7): EAGVTQFPSHSVIEKGQTVTLRCDPISGHDNLYWYRRVMGKEIKFLLHFVKESKQDESGMPNNRFLAERTGGTYSTLKVQPAELEDSGVYFCASSHTATYEQYFGPGTRLTVT.

In this sample, this clone turned up once. The chain is built from TRBV9 and TRBJ2-2, with TRBD1 as a possible D gene (5 bases). Germline V gene data show CDR1 as SGDLS and CDR2 as YYNGEE. The CDR3 sequence is 15 residues long. Trimming cost V 0 bases and J 1 base, with 7 bases left between them. The CDR3 region is CASSVVTGNTGELFF. As DNA, the CDR3 is TGTGCCAGCAGCGTAGTAACAGGGAACACCGGGGAGCTGTTTTTT.

The gene calls are TRBV7-8 and TRBJ2-2; the D gene could be TRBD1 or TRBD2 (5 bases each). The germline V and J ends were trimmed by 3 bases and 7 bases, with 12 bases remaining between them. The CDR3 loop spans 14 amino acids. CDR1 and CDR2 (germline): SGHVS, FQNEAQ. The CDR3 is CASSLGPADGELFF. The DNA of the CDR3 is TGTGCCAGCAGCTTGGGACCAGCGGACGGGGAGCTGTTTTTT. The variable domain in full, completed from reference TRBV7-8 and TRBJ2-2, reads GAGVSQSPRYKVAKRGQDVALRCDPISGHVSLFWYQQALGQGPEFLTYFQNEAQLDKSGLPSDRFFAERPEGSVSTLKIQRTQQEDSAVYLCASSLGPADGELFFGEGSRLTVL.

Turning to this clone: Other nucleotide sequences from this sample produce the same CDR3. The rearrangement links TRBV7-2 to TRBJ1-2, with TRBD1 identical over 8 bases. CDR3 length: 14 amino acids. Germline V gene data show CDR1 as SGHTA and CDR2 as FQGNSA. V shed 1 base, J shed 4 bases, and the junction held 2 bases outside the gene matches. The CDR3 DNA is TGTGCCAGCAGCTTAGGGACAGGGCCCTATGGCTACACCTTC. Translating it yields CASSLGTGPYGYTF.

The chain links TRBV5-1 to TRBJ2-7; no definite D call. The germline V gene has CDR1 SGHRS and CDR2 YFSETQ. The V end lost 4 bases, the J end lost 2 bases, and 13 bases lay between the germline ends. This CDR3 region has 14 residues. This chain's CDR3 is CASSPGWGPYEQYF. The CDR3 DNA sequence: TGCGCCAGCAGCCCCGGCTGGGGTCCCTACGAGCAGTACTTC. Using reference TRBV5-1 and TRBJ2-7 for the parts outside the CDR3, the full variable domain is KAGVTQTPRYLIKTRGQQVTLSCSPISGHRSVSWYQQTPGQGLQFLFEYFSETQRNKGNFPGRFSGRQFSNSRSEMNVSTLELGDSALYLCASSPGWGPYEQYFGPGTRLTVT.

This clone is a singleton in its sample. The chain couples TRBV9 to TRBJ2-2; perhaps TRBD1 as D (6 bases). The V end lost 4 bases, the J end lost 0 bases, and 16 bases lay between the germline ends. Germline V CDR1 and CDR2: SGDLS, YYNGEE. The CDR3 length is 17 residues. The CDR3 here is CASSSRGAGANTGELFF. The CDR3 nucleotides are TGTGCCAGCAGCTCCAGAGGAGCAGGGGCGAACACCGGGGAGCTGTTTTTT.

The rearrangement links TRBV18 to TRBJ2-2, with TRBD2 identical over 14 bases. Germline lookup yields CDR1 KGHSH and CDR2 LQKENI. The CDR3 is 20 amino acids. After removal of 3 bases from V and 6 bases from J, the junction contained 15 bases not matched to a gene. The chain's CDR3 is CASSPPPGLAGAVGPGELFF. The CDR3, as DNA: TGTGCCAGCTCACCCCCCCCGGGACTAGCGGGAGCGGTCGGTCCCGGGGAGCTGTTTTTT.

The J gene is TRBJ2-3, the V gene TRBV4-1; 13 bases match TRBD2. The CDR3 is made up of 16 amino acids. CDR1 and CDR2 (germline): MGHRA, YSYEKL. Trimming at V came to 0 bases and at J to 4 bases, leaving 1 base not matched to a gene. The CDR3 protein is CASSQDGLAGADTQYF. CDR3 in DNA: TGCGCCAGCAGCCAAGACGGACTAGCGGGAGCAGATACGCAGTATTTT.

V is TRBV28 and J is TRBJ1-2; no firm D call. This CDR3 spans 18 amino acids. Per germline, CDR1 MDHEN and CDR2 SYDVKM. V was shortened by 3 bases and J by 2 bases, with 22 bases between the two germline ends. CDR3 coding DNA: TGTGCCAGCAGTTTCCCCCTTTCGGGTCATGTGCAAAACTATGGCTACACCTTC. It specifies CASSFPLSGHVQNYGYTF.

The chain carries TRBV18 and TRBJ2-7; 10 nucleotides align to TRBD2. Per the germline V gene, CDR1 is KGHSH and CDR2 is LQKENI. There are 16 residues in the CDR3. V trimming: 3 bases; J trimming: 5 bases; junction bases outside the gene matches: 10. Here the CDR3 reads CASSPPGSGRWNEQYF. CDR3 in DNA: TGTGCCAGCTCACCCCCCGGTAGCGGGAGGTGGAACGAGCAGTACTTC. Looking up the rest from reference TRBV18 and TRBJ2-7 gives the full variable domain: NAGVMQNPRHLVRRRGQEARLRCSPMKGHSHVYWYRQLPEEGLKFMVYLQKENIIDESGMPKERFSAEFPKEGPSILRIQQVVRGDSAAYFCASSPPGSGRWNEQYFGPGTRLTVT.

V gene TRBV11-3 combines with J gene TRBJ1-1; no reliable D call. The germline V gene encodes CDR1 SGHNT and CDR2 YENEEA. This CDR3 spans 14 amino acids. Between the trimmed V and J ends, which lost 5 bases and 3 bases, there was a span of 13 bases. CDR3 coding DNA: TGTGCCAGCAGCATTAGAGGGTCGGACACTGAAGCTTTCTTT. This sequence encodes CASSIRGSDTEAFF.

Of note for this clone: Within the sample, other DNA sequences also encode this same CDR3. The CDR3 DNA is TGTGCCAGCAGTTTAGGTAGCTCCTACGAGCAGTACTTC. Protein sequence: CASSLGSSYEQYF. This chain uses TRBV28 with TRBJ2-7; D call uncertain. The CDR3 is 13 amino acids. Germline V gene sequence: CDR1 MDHEN, CDR2 SYDVKM. Trimming pared 2 bases from V and 0 bases from J, leaving 5 bases between.

The chain couples TRBV11-2 to TRBJ2-2; a possible D gene is TRBD1 (6 bases). Germline V CDR1 and CDR2: SGHAT, FQNNGV. Trimming pared 1 base from V and 9 bases from J, leaving 9 bases between. The CDR3 covers 13 residues. CDR3 protein: CASSLGGPRELFF. The CDR3 nucleotides are TGTGCCAGCAGCTTAGGGGGGCCCCGGGAGCTGTTTTTT. Looking up the rest from reference TRBV11-2 and TRBJ2-2 gives the full variable domain: EAGVAQSPRYKIIEKRQSVAFWCNPISGHATLYWYQQILGQGPKLLIQFQNNGVVDDSQLPKDRFSAERLKGVDSTLKIQPAKLEDSAVYLCASSLGGPRELFFGEGSRLTVL.

This clone was seen a single time. The chain recombines TRBV5-1 with TRBJ1-2; D possibly corresponds to TRBD1 (6 bases). CDR3 length equals 18 residues. V lost 3 bases, J lost 6 bases, and 27 bases lay in between. Germline-derived CDR1 and CDR2 are SGHRS and YFSETQ. CDR3 protein: CASSSRRGREIRKDGYTF. The CDR3, as DNA: TGCGCCAGCAGCTCACGTCGGGGGCGTGAAATTAGAAAGGATGGCTACACCTTC.

This clone was counted between two and nine times. The rearrangement joins TRBV10-3 to TRBJ2-5; D not resolved. V shed 0 bases and J shed 5 bases, with 10 bases lying between them. Germline V gene sequence: CDR1 ENHRY, CDR2 SYGVKD. The CDR3 totals 14 residues. CDR3 DNA: TGTGCCATCAGTGAGTCGGGCGAGAAGGAGACCCAGTACTTC. It encodes CAISESGEKETQYF.

This clone was seen a few times. The rearrangement links TRBV4-2 to TRBJ2-1; 10 bases line up with TRBD2. This CDR3 has 17 residues. CDR1 and CDR2 (germline): LGHNA, YNFKEQ. V lost 4 bases and J lost 7; bases outside the gene matches: 13. CDR3 nucleotides: TGTGCCAGCAGCCCTTTATTAAAGGGACTAGCGCCTAATGAGCAGTTCTTC. It encodes CASSPLLKGLAPNEQFF.

The V gene is TRBV28, the J gene TRBJ1-3, with a weak D call TRBD1 (6 bases). V lost 4 bases and J lost 3, with 16 bases in between. CDR1 is MDHEN, CDR2 SYDVKM, per germline. This CDR3 spans 16 amino acids. CDR3 region: CASSSSGAARGNTIYF. The CDR3 region has the DNA TGTGCCAGCAGTTCCTCGGGGGCTGCTCGTGGAAACACCATATATTTT.

This sequence joins TRBV7-3 and TRBJ2-2; D is ambiguous. The CDR3 is made up of 15 amino acids. Trimming shortened V by 5 bases and J by 0 bases, and 10 bases separated the two germline ends. Germline CDR1 and CDR2: SGHTA and FQGTGA. This chain's CDR3 is CASSLILANTGELFF. CDR3 in DNA: TGTGCCAGCAGCCTGATACTCGCGAACACCGGGGAGCTGTTTTTT.

This sequence joins TRBV28 and TRBJ1-5; D is possibly TRBD1 (6 bases). The germline CDR1 and CDR2 sequences are MDHEN and SYDVKM. This CDR3 is built from 16 residues. V lost 6 bases and J lost 1, with 16 bases in between. The DNA for the CDR3 is TGTGCCAGCAGCCCGCAGGGGTTCAGGAGCAATCAGCCCCAGCATTTT. Its protein is CASSPQGFRSNQPQHF.

The gene calls are TRBV6-1 and TRBJ1-1, with 7 bases identical to TRBD1. The CDR3 consists of 12 residues. With V trimmed by 4 bases and J by 6 bases, 2 bases remained unmatched. The germline V gene encodes CDR1 MNHNS and CDR2 SASEGT. This CDR3 is CASSATGPEAFF. The DNA for the CDR3 is TGTGCCAGCAGTGCGACAGGGCCTGAAGCTTTCTTT.

The gene calls are TRBV7-3 and TRBJ2-3; TRBD1 is a possible D gene (5 bases). The CDR3 is made up of 13 amino acids. V was trimmed by 5 bases and J by 4 bases, leaving 10 bases between them. CDR1 and CDR2 from the germline V gene are SGHTA and FQGTGA. The CDR3 loop reads CASSPQGADTQYF. The CDR3 region has the DNA TGTGCCAGCAGCCCCCAAGGGGCAGATACGCAGTATTTT.

In nucleotides, the CDR3 is TGTGCCAGCAGTGACGGGAGCGGGAGCGGGGAGCAGTTCTTC. It translates to CASSDGSGSGEQFF. V gene TRBV6-4 combines with J gene TRBJ2-1; TRBD2 aligns across 8 bases. The CDR3 has 14 residues. V lost 2 bases, J lost 10 bases, and 7 bases stayed unmatched. Germline lookup yields CDR1 MRHNA and CDR2 SNTAGT.